These T cell receptor beta chains were read from a single sample in a study of CD8 T cells in Susac syndrome. TCRdb reprocessed the immunoSEQ multiplex PCR reads with MiXCR, giving one entry per CDR3 protein. The table has about 190,000 distinct CDR3 sequences, about 91% seen once; the top ten hold around 0.085%. Sequencing input: CD4+ T cells from PBMCs. These receptors all come from a human donor with Susac syndrome. The CDR3 runs from the conserved cysteine through the conserved F or W. D genes are given only for firm matches. Rows give clone size only sometimes, using once, few, many, or a class for an expanded clone.

size	J	D	V	DNA	CDR3
few	TRBJ2-3	.	TRBV5-1	TGCGCCAGCAGCTACACTCTAGGAGATACGCAGTATTTT	CASSYTLGDTQYF
.	TRBJ1-2	TRBD1	TRBV4-2	TGTGCCAGCAGCCAGACCCGGGACAGGGGTCGGGGCTACACCTTC	CASSQTRDRGRGYTF
.	TRBJ2-7	.	TRBV12-3/TRBV12-4	TGTGCCAGCAGTTCAGGGGATGTCTACGAGCAGTACTTC	CASSSGDVYEQYF
.	TRBJ1-5	TRBD1	TRBV30	TGTGCCTGGAGTAGGAAAAGACAGGGTGATGGTCAGCCCCAGCATTTT	CAWSRKRQGDGQPQHF
.	TRBJ1-1	.	TRBV2	TGTGCCAGCAGTGAACAGGGAACCACTGAAGCTTTCTTT	CASSEQGTTEAFF
few	TRBJ2-1	.	TRBV5-1	TGCGCCAGCAGCTTGGGGGATTCCTACAATGAGCAGTTCTTC	CASSLGDSYNEQFF
.	TRBJ1-2	TRBD1	TRBV5-1	TGCGCCAGCAGCATAGGGACAGCTGCCCTAAATGGCTACACCTTC	CASSIGTAALNGYTF
.	TRBJ2-3	TRBD1	TRBV28	TGTGCCAGCCGGGACAGAGACACAGATACGCAGTATTTT	CASRDRDTDTQYF
.	TRBJ2-3	.	TRBV6-1	TGTGCCAGCCAGCCCCGAAGCACAGATACGCAGTATTTT	CASQPRSTDTQYF
.	TRBJ2-5	.	TRBV7-9	TGTGCCAGCAGCCTAACAGCATCCGGGACTGCGGAGACCCAGTACTTC	CASSLTASGTAETQYF
.	TRBJ2-3	.	TRBV7-2	TGTGCCAGCAGCCAACTGAGGAGGTTTAGAAATAGCACAGATACGCAGTATTTT	CASSQLRRFRNSTDTQYF
once	TRBJ2-3	.	TRBV7-3	TGTGCCAGCAGCCCCGACAGACCCACAGATACGCAGTATTTT	CASSPDRPTDTQYF
once	TRBJ2-7	.	TRBV5-1	TGCGCCAGCAGCCGAGACGACTACGAGCAGTACTTC	CASSRDDYEQYF
.	TRBJ1-1	TRBD1	TRBV20-1	TGCAGTGCTAGCAGACAGGGGGGGGACACTGAAGCTTTCTTT	CSASRQGGDTEAFF
.	TRBJ2-2	TRBD1	TRBV30	TGTGCCTGGAGTGTACAGGGGGCATCGGGGGAGCTGTTTTTT	CAWSVQGASGELFF
once	TRBJ2-1	TRBD2	TRBV19	TGTGCCAGTAACTCCGGGACTAGCGTAGACAATGAGCAGTTCTTC	CASNSGTSVDNEQFF
.	TRBJ2-3	.	TRBV7-3	TGTGCCAGCAGCTTAGGGGCGGGGTACACAGATACGCAGTATTTT	CASSLGAGYTDTQYF
.	TRBJ2-1	TRBD2	TRBV20-1	TGCAGTGCTCCTCCCAGCGGGGGGGCCTTTCGAGAGCAGTTCTTC	CSAPPSGGAFREQFF
.	TRBJ2-7	.	TRBV18	TGTGCCAGCTCACCACCGGGGGGTCAGGACGAGCAGTACTTC	CASSPPGGQDEQYF
.	TRBJ1-4	.	TRBV30	TGTGCCTGGAGCCCTGGGGAGTTCCTCCTTGCAACTAATGAAAAACTGTTTTTT	CAWSPGEFLLATNEKLFF
.	TRBJ2-1	TRBD2	TRBV5-1	TGCGCCAGCAGCGAAAGGACTAGCGGGGGTTTCTACAATGAGCAGTTCTTC	CASSERTSGGFYNEQFF
.	TRBJ1-1	.	TRBV4-1	TGCGCCAGCAGCCAAGGAGGCAAAGTGCAGGGGACGACTGAAGCTTTCTTT	CASSQGGKVQGTTEAFF
.	TRBJ1-2	.	TRBV12-3/TRBV12-4	TGTGCCAGCTGGCCGTGGGGCATAAACTATGGCTACACCTTC	CASWPWGINYGYTF
.	TRBJ1-6	.	TRBV6-1	TGTGCCACCCTGTGGCAGGTCACGAATTCACCCCTCCACTTT	CATLWQVTNSPLHF
.	TRBJ2-5	TRBD2	TRBV6-5	TGTGCCACCCAAGCGGGAGGGCCTGAGACCCAGTACTTC	CATQAGGPETQYF
.	TRBJ1-1	.	TRBV3-1	TGTGCCAGCAGCCAAGATTTGCCCTTGCGTGGGAACACTGAAGCTTTCTTT	CASSQDLPLRGNTEAFF